This entry lists 31 T cell receptor beta chains sequenced from one sample in a study of CD8+CD57+ T cells in acquired aplastic anemia. Genomic DNA provided the template from which TCR beta VDJ and CDR3 profiles were obtained. TCRdb reanalysed the reads using MiXCR and keeps one entry per CDR3 protein. The table includes about 190,000 distinct CDR3 sequences, 40% to 55% detected once. All patients picked for sequencing had shown, by flow cytometry, an expansion of CD8+CD57+ cells. Sequencing used sorted CD4+, CD8+, or CD8+CD57+ T cells (not recorded which) from PBMCs. These receptors were obtained from a human donor with aplastic anemia.

With regard to this clonotype: A much larger clone is a single base away; this may be a read error. The chain combines TRBV20-1 with TRBJ2-1, with 7 positions matching TRBD2. This CDR3 has 15 residues. Germline V gives CDR1 DFQATT, CDR2 SNEGSKA (reference sequence). J gave up 6 bases and V 3 bases, and 11 bases lay outside the gene matches. CDR3 sequence: CSASFNGGGPNEQFF. In nucleotides, the CDR3 is TGCAGTGCTAGCTTTAATGGGGGAGGGCCCAATGAGCAGTTCTTC.

This sequence joins TRBV7-8 and TRBJ2-7; a possible D gene is TRBD2 (6 bases). Germline CDR1 and CDR2: SGHVS and FQNEAQ. Trimming removed 5 bases at V and 4 bases at J, with 18 bases between. This CDR3 contains 15 residues. For the CDR3, the DNA is TGTGCCAGCAGCCAAGATCGACCAGGGAGGTACGAGCAGTACTTC. It codes for CASSQDRPGRYEQYF.

The sample holds many counts of this clonotype. CDR3 bases: TGTGCCACCAGTGCAGCGGACCGTTCTAATGAGCAGTTCTTC. It encodes CATSAADRSNEQFF. The V call is TRBV24-1, the J call TRBJ2-1, with D possibly matching TRBD2 (5 bases). With 5 bases removed from V and 7 bases from J, the gap between germline ends came to 14 bases. The CDR3 has 14 amino acids. Germline CDR1 and CDR2: KGHDR and SFDVKD.

This clonotype was counted a single time. The CDR3 sequence: CASSILPGDYTF. The CDR3 coding sequence is TGTGCCAGTAGTATCCTGCCCGGGGACTACACCTTC. The V and J genes are TRBV19 and TRBJ1-2, with D unclear. V gave up 3 bases and J gave up 10 bases, with 12 bases separating them. Germline CDR1 is LNHDA and CDR2 is SQIVND (reference sequence). The CDR3 is 12 amino acids.

CDR3 in DNA: TGTGCCAGCAGCTTGGGGGGGACAGGGAAGTACTTC. Translation: CASSLGGTGKYF. V is TRBV5-6 and J is TRBJ2-4; 9 nucleotides match TRBD1. V lost 0 bases and J lost 14; bases outside the gene matches: 3. The germline V gene has CDR1 SGHDT and CDR2 YYEEEE. The CDR3 is 12 amino acids.

This clonotype was picked up many times. The chain uses TRBV19 and TRBJ1-1; TRBD1 matches 10 bases. This CDR3 has 18 amino acids. Germline CDR1 is LNHDA and CDR2 is SQIVND (reference sequence). Germline trimming cut 8 bases from V and 1 base from J; bases unmatched to any gene: 16. CDR3 DNA: TGTGCCAGTCGCCCTGGGACAGGGGAGGTGGAGGGGAACACTGAAGCTTTCTTT. Translation gives CASRPGTGEVEGNTEAFF.

To note about this clonotype: This may be a read error, as it is one base from a much larger clone. CDR3 protein: CASSPTLGSYNKQFF. The DNA of the CDR3 is TGTGCCAGCAGCCCTACTCTTGGCTCCTACAATAAGCAGTTCTTC. This chain links TRBV9 with TRBJ2-1; D not certain. Germline V CDR1 and CDR2: SGDLS, YYNGEE. CDR3 size: 15 residues.

Concerning this clonotype: Just one base apart from a much larger clone, this may be a read error. J is TRBJ2-1 and V is TRBV5-1; D ambiguous. The V end lost 1 base, the J end lost 2 bases, and 7 bases lay between the germline ends. The CDR3 runs 14 residues. Germline lookup yields CDR1 SGHRS and CDR2 YFSETQ. Here the CDR3 DNA reads TGCGCCAGCAGCTTGCCCAGTACCTACAATGAGCAGTTCTTC. It encodes CASSLPSTYNEQFF.

This clonotype was counted many times. The genes are TRBV7-2 and TRBJ2-7, with D possibly matching TRBD2 (5 bases). The ends were cut back, 5 bases at V and 5 bases at J, with 13 bases in the middle. Germline values: CDR1 SGHTA, CDR2 FQGNSA. CDR3 length: 13 residues. The CDR3 sequence: CASSAIPRDEQYF. As DNA, the CDR3 is TGTGCCAGCAGCGCAATCCCGCGGGACGAGCAGTACTTC.

This clonotype was seen repeatedly, ten times or more. CDR3 nucleotides: TGTGCCAGCAGTTCAAGGGACAGGGGGTACGAGCAGTACTTC. Translating gives CASSSRDRGYEQYF. This chain connects TRBV6-6 to TRBJ2-7; 11 positions match TRBD1. This CDR3 is built from 14 residues. Germline CDR1 and CDR2: MNHNY and SVGAGI (reference sequence). J lost 4 bases, V lost 4 bases, and 3 bases had no gene match.

This clonotype was observed a few times. The chain links TRBV18 to TRBJ1-1; 7 nucleotides match TRBD1. This CDR3 comprises 14 residues. Trimming took 5 bases from V and 0 from J; bases not matched to a gene: 3. Germline V gene lookup returns CDR1 KGHSH and CDR2 LQKENI. This chain's CDR3 is CASSWGQMNTEAFF. The CDR3 bases are TGTGCCAGCTCATGGGGACAGATGAACACTGAAGCTTTCTTT.

The CDR3 loop reads CASSPMLYGYTF. The CDR3 DNA reads as TGTGCCAGCAGCCCCATGCTTTATGGCTACACCTTC. The V gene is TRBV7-2, the J gene TRBJ1-2; no definite D call. The length of the CDR3 is 12 residues. The V end was cut by 5 bases, the J end by 5 bases, with 9 bases between. Germline assignment: CDR1 SGHTA and CDR2 FQGNSA. The complete variable domain, with remaining parts taken from reference TRBV7-2 and TRBJ1-2, reads GAGVSQSPSNKVTEKGKDVELRCDPISGHTALYWYRQSLGQGLEFLIYFQGNSAPDKSGLPSDRFSAERTGGSVSTLTIQRTQQEDSAVYLCASSPMLYGYTFGSGTRLTVV.

The chain has TRBV20-1 and TRBJ1-5; TRBD1 aligns across 9 bases. V dropped 6 bases and J dropped 4; count of bases not matched to a gene: 10. This CDR3 comprises 15 residues. Germline CDR1 is DFQATT and CDR2 is SNEGSKA (reference sequence). The CDR3 protein is CSATPGTGRNQPQHF. CDR3 nucleotide sequence: TGCAGTGCCACGCCCGGGACAGGGCGGAATCAGCCCCAGCATTTT.

V and J are TRBV25-1 and TRBJ1-1; 7 bases map to TRBD1. The junction had 3 bases not matched to a gene; V was cut back by 4 bases and J by 4 bases. From germline, CDR1 is MGHDK and CDR2 SYGVNS. The CDR3 covers 13 residues. For the CDR3, the DNA is TGTGCCAGCAGTGGTACAGGGGTCACTGAAGCTTTCTTT. Residues: CASSGTGVTEAFF.

A few counts support this clonotype. This likely comes from a read error, as the CDR3 has no conserved phenylalanine or tryptophan at its end. Because the CDR3's place on the DNA is in doubt, the DNA is left out and the CDR3 is given as listed by TCRdb. The rearrangement uses TRBV10-2 and TRBJ2-7; TRBD2 is the table's D call and was not checked against the DNA. The CDR3 spans 11 amino acids, including both terminal residues. Looked up from germline, CDR1 is WSHSY and CDR2 is SAAADI. The CDR3 here is CASSDSTSGRN.

The V gene is TRBV29-1, the J gene TRBJ2-7; maybe TRBD2 (5 bases). Per germline, CDR1 SQVTM and CDR2 ANQGSEA. V shed 1 base and J shed 4 bases, with 8 bases lying between them. This CDR3 is 12 amino acids long. Written as DNA, the CDR3 is TGCAGCGTTGAAGGGACTTCGTACGAGCAGTACTTC. It codes for CSVEGTSYEQYF.

This clonotype has ten or more counts. V gene TRBV7-2 combines with J gene TRBJ1-2; 7 bases map to TRBD1. Losses at the gene ends were 1 base for V and 4 bases for J; bases not matched to a gene: 6. There are 15 residues in the CDR3. Germline loops: CDR1 SGHTA, CDR2 FQGNSA. CDR3: CASSLEGAPGYGYTF. The CDR3 nucleotides read TGTGCCAGCAGCTTAGAGGGGGCGCCCGGCTATGGCTACACCTTC. The full variable domain, in which reference TRBV7-2 and TRBJ1-2 provide the parts outside the CDR3, is GAGVSQSPSNKVTEKGKDVELRCDPISGHTALYWYRQSLGQGLEFLIYFQGNSAPDKSGLPSDRFSAERTGGSVSTLTIQRTQQEDSAVYLCASSLEGAPGYGYTFGSGTRLTVV.

This clonotype was counted ten times or more. The V gene is TRBV7-2, the J gene TRBJ1-5; 7 bases are shared with TRBD1. Trimming at V came to 5 bases and at J to 1 base, leaving 5 bases not matched to a gene. Per germline, CDR1 SGHTA and CDR2 FQGNSA. This CDR3 spans 15 amino acids. The CDR3 is CASSNQGGSNQPQHF. DNA for the CDR3: TGTGCCAGCAGCAACCAGGGGGGGAGCAATCAGCCCCAGCATTTT.

The chain combines TRBV5-4 with TRBJ1-3; D uncertain. V lost 3 bases and J 4 bases, leaving 5 bases between the germline ends. The CDR3 is made up of 12 amino acids. Germline CDR1 and CDR2: SGHNT and YYREEE (reference sequence). The CDR3 DNA reads TGTGCCAGCAGCTGGCAGGGAAACACCATATATTTT. Translating it yields CASSWQGNTIYF.

This rearrangement joins TRBV11-2 to TRBJ1-3, with a weak D call TRBD1 (6 bases). V was clipped by 4 bases and J by 0 bases, with 13 bases between them. Germline CDR1 is SGHAT and CDR2 is FQNNGV. The CDR3 covers 16 residues. CDR3 loop: CASSSPDRSSGNTIYF. The CDR3 region has the DNA TGTGCCAGCAGCTCCCCGGACAGAAGCTCTGGAAACACCATATATTTT.

The gene calls are TRBV10-2 and TRBJ2-1, with a possible D match to TRBD2 (6 bases). CDR3 size: 14 residues. Trimming cost V 3 bases and J 2 bases, with 8 bases left between them. Germline V CDR1 and CDR2: WSHSY, SAAADI. The CDR3 DNA reads TGCGCCAGCAGTGATAGCGGACCCTACAATGAGCAGTTCTTC. Residues: CASSDSGPYNEQFF.

This chain uses TRBV25-1 with TRBJ1-1, with D maybe TRBD1 (6 bases). Trimming left V 10 bases short and J 2 bases short, with 11 bases between. The germline V gene has CDR1 MGHDK and CDR2 SYGVNS. The CDR3 has 12 residues. The CDR3 nucleotides read TGTGCCACCTCGGACAGCAACACTGAAGCTTTCTTT. Protein product: CATSDSNTEAFF.

The rearrangement joins TRBV20-1 to TRBJ2-1; TRBD1 or TRBD2 may be the D gene (6 bases each). CDR3 length: 14 amino acids. Germline V gene sequence: CDR1 DFQATT, CDR2 SNEGSKA (reference sequence). V lost 3 bases and J 1 base, leaving 10 bases between the germline ends. DNA of the CDR3: TGCAGTGCTAGGGGGGGCCTATCCTACAATGAGCAGTTCTTC. Its protein product is CSARGGLSYNEQFF.

The genes are TRBV14 and TRBJ2-7; TRBD1 agrees at 11 bases. Germline V CDR1 and CDR2: SGHDN, FVKESK. This CDR3 region has 15 residues. The junction had 7 bases not matched to a gene; V was cut back by 4 bases and J by 5 bases. The chain's CDR3 is CASSPGGQGVNEQYF. In DNA form, the CDR3 reads TGTGCCAGCAGCCCGGGGGGACAGGGGGTGAACGAGCAGTACTTC.

This clonotype was recorded at least ten times. The chain is built from TRBV2 and TRBJ1-2, with no clear D. The CDR3 is made up of 15 amino acids. Germline V CDR1 and CDR2: SNHLY, FYNNEI. The V and J ends lost 5 bases and 3 bases respectively, with 16 bases between them. The CDR3 region has the DNA TGTGCCAGCAGTATTAATGGTTCCGAGCACTATGGCTACACCTTC. Its protein is CASSINGSEHYGYTF.

The chain links TRBV10-3 to TRBJ1-1, with D possibly matching TRBD1 (6 bases). From germline, CDR1 is ENHRY and CDR2 SYGVKD. The CDR3 loop spans 14 amino acids. V lost 3 bases, J lost 9 bases, and 17 bases lay in between. The CDR3 bases are TGTGCCATCAGTGAACCTACAGGGACGCCTAAAGCTTTCTTT. It yields the protein CAISEPTGTPKAFF.

This chain uses TRBV2 with TRBJ2-5; TRBD1 is a possible D gene (5 bases). The CDR3 has 12 residues. V lost 8 bases to trimming and J lost 6 bases, with 13 bases between them. Per germline, CDR1 SNHLY and CDR2 FYNNEI. The CDR3 nucleotides read TGTGCCAGCCTGACAGCCGGAAAGACCCAGTACTTC. This encodes CASLTAGKTQYF.

The V gene is TRBV13, the J gene TRBJ1-3, with a possible D match to TRBD1 (5 bases). CDR3 length: 16 amino acids. From germline, CDR1 is PRHDT and CDR2 FYEKMQ (reference sequence). V shed 2 bases and J shed 0 bases, with 11 bases lying between them. The CDR3: CASSLYETASGNTIYF. In DNA, the CDR3 is TGTGCCAGCAGCTTATATGAGACAGCCTCTGGAAACACCATATATTTT.

This sequence joins TRBV20-1 and TRBJ2-1; no firm D call. The CDR3 totals 12 residues. The germline V gene has CDR1 DFQATT and CDR2 SNEGSKA (reference sequence). The V gene lost 6 bases and the J gene lost 9 bases, with 15 bases spanning the gap. DNA for the CDR3: TGCAGTGCCGAGCCACAGTTCGGTGAGCAGTTCTTC. Translation: CSAEPQFGEQFF.

About this clonotype itself: At one of its ends the junction is not consistent with the germline gene, which may arise from a read error. The gene calls are TRBV19 and TRBJ1-1, with D perhaps TRBD1 (6 bases). There are 15 residues in the CDR3. The germline V gene encodes CDR1 LNHDA and CDR2 SQIVND (reference sequence). CDR3 loop: CASSIDRAGDTDAFF. Here the CDR3 DNA reads TGTGCCAGTAGTATAGATCGGGCAGGGGACACTGACGCTTTCTTT.

The sample holds many counts of this clonotype. The chain employs TRBV5-1 and TRBJ2-2; 9 nucleotides line up with TRBD1. The V gene end was trimmed by 0 bases and the J gene end by 5 bases; junction bases not matched to a gene: 2. Germline V gives CDR1 SGHRS, CDR2 YFSETQ. The CDR3 is 15 residues long. DNA of the CDR3: TGCGCCAGCAGCTTGGGGGACAGGGCTACCGGGGAGCTGTTTTTT. This sequence encodes CASSLGDRATGELFF. Full variable domain (missing parts from reference TRBV5-1 and TRBJ2-2): KAGVTQTPRYLIKTRGQQVTLSCSPISGHRSVSWYQQTPGQGLQFLFEYFSETQRNKGNFPGRFSGRQFSNSRSEMNVSTLELGDSALYLCASSLGDRATGELFFGEGSRLTVL.